The 16 T cell receptor beta chains presented below share a single source sample, sequenced in a study of cytomegalovirus exposure and HLA in healthy donors. Primers for the PCR totalled 60 Vbeta and 13 Jbeta. Sequenced by immunoSEQ multiplex PCR; TCRdb stores in-frame clones only, minus some. The sample consists of 150,000 to 200,000 clones, roughly 70% of them appearing once. The sequenced sample consisted of PBMCs. The receptors shown here come from a male donor in good health and CMV-seronegative.

The chain couples TRBV20-1 to TRBJ2-5; no definite D call. Per the germline V gene, CDR1 is DFQATT and CDR2 is SNEGSKA (reference sequence). V dropped 7 bases and J dropped 2 bases, with 8 bases sitting between them. The CDR3 runs to 11 residues. DNA for the CDR3: TGCAGTGGAACTCGACAAGAGACCCAGTACTTC. It translates to CSGTRQETQYF.

The chain has TRBV6-5 and TRBJ1-5; D may be TRBD1 (6 bases). Germline CDR1 is MNHEY and CDR2 is SVGAGI. The V gene lost 0 bases and the J gene lost 7 bases, with 13 bases spanning the gap. CDR3 size: 15 residues. CDR3 bases: TGTGCCAGCAGTTACTCTAGCGGGGGCAGGCAGCCCCAGCATTTT. Its translation is CASSYSSGGRQPQHF.

Here the CDR3 DNA reads TGTGCCAGTAGTTTCGGGGGACAGAGAGCTTTCTTT. Translation gives CASSFGGQRAFF. This rearrangement joins TRBV19 to TRBJ1-1, with 7 bases aligning to TRBD1. Germline trimming cut 5 bases from V and 10 bases from J; bases unmatched to any gene: 7. This CDR3 has 12 amino acids. Germline values: CDR1 LNHDA, CDR2 SQIVND (reference sequence).

The chain combines TRBV7-2 with TRBJ2-3; D is ambiguous. Trimming shortened V by 5 bases and J by 6 bases, and 15 bases separated the two germline ends. This CDR3 contains 14 residues. The germline V gene encodes CDR1 SGHTA and CDR2 FQGNSA. CDR3 amino acids: CASSRRSFPDTQYF. The CDR3 nucleotides are TGTGCCAGCAGCCGCCGGAGTTTCCCGGATACGCAGTATTTT.

The chain couples TRBV5-4 to TRBJ1-1; no clear D gene. Germline values: CDR1 SGHNT, CDR2 YYREEE (reference sequence). The CDR3 loop spans 13 amino acids. V lost 2 bases, J lost 7 bases, and 12 bases lay in between. The CDR3 reads CASSFSVVGEAFF. CDR3 sequence (DNA): TGTGCCAGCAGCTTCTCGGTTGTCGGTGAAGCTTTCTTT. Based on the CDR3 plus reference TRBV5-4 and TRBJ1-1, the full variable domain is ETGVTQSPTHLIKTRGQQVTLRCSSQSGHNTVSWYQQALGQGPQFIFQYYREEENGRGNFPPRFSGLQFPNYSSELNVNALELDDSALYLCASSFSVVGEAFFGQGTRLTVV.

This rearrangement joins TRBV7-2 to TRBJ2-3; 7 bases fit TRBD2. Per germline, CDR1 SGHTA and CDR2 FQGNSA. V dropped 0 bases and J dropped 5; count of bases not matched to a gene: 5. This CDR3 contains 15 residues. CDR3 in amino acids: CASSLAGGRGDTQYF. The DNA of the CDR3 is TGTGCCAGCAGCTTAGCGGGAGGGCGGGGAGATACGCAGTATTTT.

This clone has only one observation. The V call is TRBV28, the J call TRBJ1-4; D is ambiguous. Trimming cost V 4 bases and J 0 bases, with 9 bases left between them. CDR3 length: 15 residues. CDR1 is MDHEN, CDR2 SYDVKM, per germline. CDR3 coding DNA: TGTGCCAGCAGTTCCGTCCTTGCAACTAATGAAAAACTGTTTTTT. It encodes CASSSVLATNEKLFF. Complete variable domain (other parts from reference TRBV28 and TRBJ1-4): DVKVTQSSRYLVKRTGEKVFLECVQDMDHENMFWYRQDPGLGLRLIYFSYDVKMKEKGDIPEGYSVSREKKERFSLILESASTNQTSMYLCASSSVLATNEKLFFGSGTQLSVL.

The chain recombines TRBV9 with TRBJ2-7; a weak D match, TRBD1 (7 bases). Deletions cut 0 bases from V and 4 bases from J, with 17 bases between. Germline CDR1 and CDR2: SGDLS and YYNGEE. The CDR3 has 16 residues. The CDR3 is CASSVGGAGGIYEQYF. The CDR3 DNA reads TGTGCCAGCAGCGTAGGGGGAGCAGGGGGGATATACGAGCAGTACTTC. Together with reference TRBV9 and TRBJ2-7, the CDR3 gives the full variable domain: DSGVTQTPKHLITATGQRVTLRCSPRSGDLSVYWYQQSLDQGLQFLIQYYNGEERAKGNILERFSAQQFPDLHSELNLSSLELGDSALYFCASSVGGAGGIYEQYFGPGTRLTVT.

The CDR3 is CASSSDRGLSSYNEQFF. CDR3 DNA: TGCGCCAGCAGCTCCGACAGGGGCTTGAGCTCCTACAATGAGCAGTTCTTC. The V and J genes are TRBV5-1 and TRBJ2-1; TRBD1 matches at 8 bases. The CDR3 has 17 residues. The J segment lost 0 bases and the V segment lost 3 bases, leaving 8 bases of the junction unmatched. The germline CDR1 and CDR2 sequences are SGHRS and YFSETQ.

The chain joins TRBV6-1 to TRBJ2-7; weak D call: TRBD1 (7 bases). CDR3 length: 14 amino acids. Germline-derived CDR1 and CDR2 are MNHNS and SASEGT. With 7 bases removed from V and 6 bases from J, the gap between germline ends came to 19 bases. The CDR3 reads CASMTRQGNREQYF. CDR3 DNA sequence: TGTGCCAGCATGACTAGACAGGGCAATCGCGAGCAGTACTTC.

The chain carries TRBV27 and TRBJ1-3; no clear D. The CDR3 extends over 13 amino acids. Germline values: CDR1 MNHEY, CDR2 SMNVEV (reference sequence). V was cut by 6 bases and J by 3 bases, with 9 bases left in between. CDR3 region: CASSQVIGNTIYF. The CDR3 bases are TGTGCCAGCAGCCAGGTGATTGGAAACACCATATATTTT.

The chain carries TRBV7-9 and TRBJ2-7, with TRBD2 as a possible D gene (5 bases). V was trimmed by 6 bases and J by 4 bases, leaving 16 bases between them. Per the germline V gene, CDR1 is SEHNR and CDR2 is FQNEAQ (reference sequence). The CDR3 extends over 14 amino acids. The CDR3 DNA sequence: TGTGCCAGCAGGATGACGACCGGCGGGTACGAGCAGTACTTC. Its protein is CASRMTTGGYEQYF.

The J gene is TRBJ1-1, the V gene TRBV6-6; maybe TRBD1 (5 bases). V was pared by 8 bases and J by 4 bases, with 11 bases between. Germline values: CDR1 MNHNY, CDR2 SVGAGI (reference sequence). This CDR3 comprises 12 residues. The CDR3 coding sequence is TGTGCCAGCGGGGGGGGAGGCACTGAAGCTTTCTTT. It encodes CASGGGGTEAFF.

The rearrangement uses TRBV28 and TRBJ1-5, with a possible D match to TRBD1 (5 bases). V dropped 5 bases and J dropped 8 bases, with 19 bases sitting between them. Per germline, CDR1 MDHEN and CDR2 SYDVKM. The CDR3 loop spans 15 amino acids. The CDR3 region has the DNA TGTGCCAGCAGTCCCCCCAGGGTAGGAAGTGAGCCCCAGCATTTT. Translation gives CASSPPRVGSEPQHF. The full variable domain, rest sourced from reference TRBV28 and TRBJ1-5, is DVKVTQSSRYLVKRTGEKVFLECVQDMDHENMFWYRQDPGLGLRLIYFSYDVKMKEKGDIPEGYSVSREKKERFSLILESASTNQTSMYLCASSPPRVGSEPQHFGDGTRLSIL.

This chain joins TRBV5-1 and TRBJ2-1, with unresolved D. CDR1 and CDR2 (germline): SGHRS, YFSETQ. The ends were cut back, 4 bases at V and 7 bases at J, with 9 bases in the middle. This CDR3 contains 12 residues. CDR3 DNA: TGCGCCAGCAGCCGACTGGATAATGAGCAGTTCTTC. Translated: CASSRLDNEQFF.

Here the CDR3 reads CATGGGVPYNEQFF. The DNA of the CDR3 is TGTGCCACCGGAGGGGGGGTCCCCTACAATGAGCAGTTCTTC. The V call is TRBV15, the J call TRBJ2-1; possible D gene TRBD2, 7 bases. This CDR3 comprises 14 residues. In germline, CDR1 is LNHNV, CDR2 YYDKDF (reference sequence). V was trimmed by 8 bases and J by 2 bases, leaving 13 bases between them.